The source of this T cell receptor beta chain is a study of CD8 T cell repertoires and HIV-1 epitope variants. The wider study: Epitopes were three Gag families plus Nef HW9 and YT9. T cells were cultured for 9 to 11 days with cytokines added on days 3 and 7.

The repertoire was sequenced with immunoSEQ multiplex PCR; TCRdb's copy has only in-frame clones and lacks some. The data hold 4,500 to 6,500 clones, with over 65% observed a single time. Concerning this clone: What it binds is not known.

Study results and caveats: Of 8 or 9 antigen-specific beta clonotypes, five to seven appeared to cross-react with escape variants.

V was clipped by 5 bases and J by 0 bases, with 11 bases between them. Germline V gene sequence: CDR1 MNHEY, CDR2 SVGAGI. This CDR3 region has 14 residues. This chain joins TRBV6-5 and TRBJ2-7; a weak D match, TRBD2 (6 bases). The origin of this receptor is a male donor with HIV. Sequenced material: cultured CD8+ T cells derived from PBMCs. The CDR3 nucleotides are TGTGCCAGCAGTCCTCTAGCGTACTCCTACGAGCAGTACTTC. This codes for CASSPLAYSYEQYF.